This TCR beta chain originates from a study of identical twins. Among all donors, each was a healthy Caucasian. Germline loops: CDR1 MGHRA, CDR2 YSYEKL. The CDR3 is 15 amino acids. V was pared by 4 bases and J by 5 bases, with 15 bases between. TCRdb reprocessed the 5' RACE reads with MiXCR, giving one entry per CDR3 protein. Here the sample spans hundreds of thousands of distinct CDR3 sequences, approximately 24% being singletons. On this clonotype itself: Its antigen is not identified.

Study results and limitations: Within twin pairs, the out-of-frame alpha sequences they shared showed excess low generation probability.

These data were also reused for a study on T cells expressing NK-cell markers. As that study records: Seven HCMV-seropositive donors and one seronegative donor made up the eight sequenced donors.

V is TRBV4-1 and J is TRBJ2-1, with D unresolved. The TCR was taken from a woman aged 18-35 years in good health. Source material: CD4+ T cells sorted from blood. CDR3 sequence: CASSRWSPRDNEQFF. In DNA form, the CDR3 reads TGCGCCAGCAGCCGGTGGAGCCCACGAGACAATGAGCAGTTCTTC.